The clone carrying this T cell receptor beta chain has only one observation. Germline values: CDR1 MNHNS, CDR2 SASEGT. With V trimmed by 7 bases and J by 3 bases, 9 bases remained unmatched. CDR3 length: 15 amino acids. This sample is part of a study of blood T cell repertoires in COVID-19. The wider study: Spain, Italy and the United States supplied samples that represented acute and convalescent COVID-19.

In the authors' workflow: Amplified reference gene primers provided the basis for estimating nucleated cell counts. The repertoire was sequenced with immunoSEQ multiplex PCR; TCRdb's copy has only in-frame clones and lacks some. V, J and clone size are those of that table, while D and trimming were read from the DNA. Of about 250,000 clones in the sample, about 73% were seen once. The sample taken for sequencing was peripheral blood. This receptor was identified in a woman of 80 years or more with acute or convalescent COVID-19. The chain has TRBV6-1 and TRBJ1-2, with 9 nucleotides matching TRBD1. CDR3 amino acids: CASTRTGARDYGYTF. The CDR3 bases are TGTGCCAGCACCAGGACAGGGGCCCGGGACTATGGCTACACCTTC.